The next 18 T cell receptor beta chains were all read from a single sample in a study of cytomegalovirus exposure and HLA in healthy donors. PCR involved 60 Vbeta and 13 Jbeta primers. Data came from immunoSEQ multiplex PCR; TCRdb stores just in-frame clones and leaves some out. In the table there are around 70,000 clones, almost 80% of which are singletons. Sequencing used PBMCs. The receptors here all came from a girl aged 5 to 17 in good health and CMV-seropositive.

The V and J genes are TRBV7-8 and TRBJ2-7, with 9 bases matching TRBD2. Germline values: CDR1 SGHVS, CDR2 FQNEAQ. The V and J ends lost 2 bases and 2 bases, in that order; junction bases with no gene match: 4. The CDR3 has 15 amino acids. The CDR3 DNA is TGTGCCAGCAGCTTAATGGTAGCGGGGGCCTACGAGCAGTACTTC. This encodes CASSLMVAGAYEQYF.

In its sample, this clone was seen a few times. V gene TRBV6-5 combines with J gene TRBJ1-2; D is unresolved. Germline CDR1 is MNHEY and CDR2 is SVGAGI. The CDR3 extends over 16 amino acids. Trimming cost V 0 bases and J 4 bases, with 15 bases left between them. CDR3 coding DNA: TGTGCCAGCAGTTACTCGGCTATCGGCGGCGGCTATGGCTACACCTTC. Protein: CASSYSAIGGGYGYTF.

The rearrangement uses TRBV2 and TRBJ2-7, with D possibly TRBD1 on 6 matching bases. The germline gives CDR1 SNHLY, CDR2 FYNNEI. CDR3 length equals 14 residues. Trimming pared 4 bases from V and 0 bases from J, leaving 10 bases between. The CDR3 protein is CASSGQAHSYEQYF. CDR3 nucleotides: TGTGCCAGCAGTGGACAGGCGCACTCCTACGAGCAGTACTTC.

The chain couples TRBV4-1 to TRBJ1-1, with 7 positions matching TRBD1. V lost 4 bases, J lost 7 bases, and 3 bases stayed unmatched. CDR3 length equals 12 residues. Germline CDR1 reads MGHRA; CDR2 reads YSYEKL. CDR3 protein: CASSLRDSEAFF. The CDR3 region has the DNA TGCGCCAGCAGCCTCAGGGACAGTGAAGCTTTCTTT.

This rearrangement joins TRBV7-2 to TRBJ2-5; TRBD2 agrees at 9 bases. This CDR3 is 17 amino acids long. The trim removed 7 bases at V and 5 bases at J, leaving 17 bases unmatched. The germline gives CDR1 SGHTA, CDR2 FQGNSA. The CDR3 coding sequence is TGTGCCAGCATGTTGGGGGCGTGGCGGGAGGGCTGGGAGACCCAGTACTTC. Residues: CASMLGAWREGWETQYF.

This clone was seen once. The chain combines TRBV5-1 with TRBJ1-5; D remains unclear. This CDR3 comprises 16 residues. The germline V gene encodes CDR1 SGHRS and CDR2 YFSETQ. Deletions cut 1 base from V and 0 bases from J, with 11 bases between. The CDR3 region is CASSLYGANSNQPQHF. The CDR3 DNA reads TGCGCCAGCAGCTTGTATGGAGCGAATAGCAATCAGCCCCAGCATTTT.

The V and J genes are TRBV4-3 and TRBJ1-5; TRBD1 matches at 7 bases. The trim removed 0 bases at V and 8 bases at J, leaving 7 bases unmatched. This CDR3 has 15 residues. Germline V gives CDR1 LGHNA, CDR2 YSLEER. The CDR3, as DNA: TGCGCCAGCAGCCAAGAGAGGGCAGGGGGTGAGCCCCAGCATTTT. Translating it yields CASSQERAGGEPQHF.

The CDR3 coding sequence is TGTGCCAGCCGGGGAGTTGATCCGGCTAGCGGCTCCTACGAGCAGTACTTC. Encoded protein: CASRGVDPASGSYEQYF. V and J are TRBV28 and TRBJ2-7; 7 positions match TRBD2. V shed 8 bases and J 0 bases; nucleotides not matched to a gene: 16. In germline, CDR1 is MDHEN, CDR2 SYDVKM. CDR3 length: 17 amino acids.

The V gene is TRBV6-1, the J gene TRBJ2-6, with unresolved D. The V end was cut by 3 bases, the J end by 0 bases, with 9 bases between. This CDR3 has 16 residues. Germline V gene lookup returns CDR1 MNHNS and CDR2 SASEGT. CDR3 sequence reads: CASSEVMSSGANVLTF. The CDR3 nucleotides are TGTGCCAGCAGTGAGGTGATGAGCTCTGGGGCCAACGTCCTGACTTTC.

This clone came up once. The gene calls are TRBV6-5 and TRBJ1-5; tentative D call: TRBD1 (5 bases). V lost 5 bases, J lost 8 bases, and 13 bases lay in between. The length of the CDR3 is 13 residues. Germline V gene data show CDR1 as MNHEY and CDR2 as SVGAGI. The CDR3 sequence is CASSQTGLKPQHF. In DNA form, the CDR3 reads TGTGCCAGCAGTCAAACGGGACTAAAGCCCCAGCATTTT.

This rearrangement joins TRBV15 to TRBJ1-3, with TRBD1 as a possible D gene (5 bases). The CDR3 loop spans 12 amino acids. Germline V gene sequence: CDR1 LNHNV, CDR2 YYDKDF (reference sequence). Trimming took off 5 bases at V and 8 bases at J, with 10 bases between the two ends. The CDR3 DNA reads TGTGCCACCAGCTTCTCGGGGGACACCATATATTTT. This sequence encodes CATSFSGDTIYF.

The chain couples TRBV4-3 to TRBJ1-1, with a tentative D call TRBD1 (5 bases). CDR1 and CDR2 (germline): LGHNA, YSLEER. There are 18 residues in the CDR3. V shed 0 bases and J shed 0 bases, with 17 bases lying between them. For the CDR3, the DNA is TGCGCCAGCAGCCAAGAGGACGCAGGGAATATCATGAACACTGAAGCTTTCTTT. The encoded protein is CASSQEDAGNIMNTEAFF.

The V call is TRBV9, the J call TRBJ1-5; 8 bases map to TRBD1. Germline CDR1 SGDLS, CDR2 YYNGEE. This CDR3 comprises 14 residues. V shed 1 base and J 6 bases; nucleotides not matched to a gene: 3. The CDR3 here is CASSVKDRAQPQHF. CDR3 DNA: TGTGCCAGCAGCGTAAAGGACAGGGCTCAGCCCCAGCATTTT. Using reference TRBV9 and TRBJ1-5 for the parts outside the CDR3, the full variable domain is DSGVTQTPKHLITATGQRVTLRCSPRSGDLSVYWYQQSLDQGLQFLIQYYNGEERAKGNILERFSAQQFPDLHSELNLSSLELGDSALYFCASSVKDRAQPQHFGDGTRLSIL.

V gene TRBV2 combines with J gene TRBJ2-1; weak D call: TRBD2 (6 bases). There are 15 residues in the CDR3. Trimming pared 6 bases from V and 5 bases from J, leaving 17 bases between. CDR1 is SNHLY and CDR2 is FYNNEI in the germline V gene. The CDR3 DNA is TGTGCCAGCAGGCTAATAGCGGCGCAGAACAATGAGCAGTTCTTC. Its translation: CASRLIAAQNNEQFF. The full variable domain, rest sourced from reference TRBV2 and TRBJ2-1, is EPEVTQTPSHQVTQMGQEVILRCVPISNHLYFYWYRQILGQKVEFLVSFYNNEISEKSEIFDDQFSVERPDGSNFTLKIRSTKLEDSAMYFCASRLIAAQNNEQFFGPGTRLTVL.

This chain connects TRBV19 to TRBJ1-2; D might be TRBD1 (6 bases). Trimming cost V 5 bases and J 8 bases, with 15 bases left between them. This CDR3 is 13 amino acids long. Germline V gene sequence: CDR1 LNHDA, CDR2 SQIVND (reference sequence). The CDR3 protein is CASSPDAGGGYTF. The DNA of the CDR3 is TGTGCCAGTAGTCCTGACGCGGGGGGCGGCTACACCTTC.

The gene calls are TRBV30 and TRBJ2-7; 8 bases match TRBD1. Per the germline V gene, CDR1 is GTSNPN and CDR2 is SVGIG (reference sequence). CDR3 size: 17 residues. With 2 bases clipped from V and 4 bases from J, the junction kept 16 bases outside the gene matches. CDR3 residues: CAWSKGFTGQGPYEQYF. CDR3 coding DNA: TGTGCCTGGAGTAAGGGCTTTACCGGACAGGGCCCGTACGAGCAGTACTTC.

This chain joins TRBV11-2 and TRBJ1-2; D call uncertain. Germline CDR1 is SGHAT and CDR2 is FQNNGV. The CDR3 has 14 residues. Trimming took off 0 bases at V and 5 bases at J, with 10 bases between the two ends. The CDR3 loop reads CASSLDPRSYGYTF. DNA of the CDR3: TGTGCCAGCAGCTTAGATCCCAGATCTTATGGCTACACCTTC. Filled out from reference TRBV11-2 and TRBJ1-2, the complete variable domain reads EAGVAQSPRYKIIEKRQSVAFWCNPISGHATLYWYQQILGQGPKLLIQFQNNGVVDDSQLPKDRFSAERLKGVDSTLKIQPAKLEDSAVYLCASSLDPRSYGYTFGSGTRLTVV.

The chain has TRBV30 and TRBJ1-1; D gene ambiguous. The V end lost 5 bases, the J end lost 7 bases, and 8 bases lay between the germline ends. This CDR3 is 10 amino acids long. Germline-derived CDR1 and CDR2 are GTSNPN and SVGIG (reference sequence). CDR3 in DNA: TGTGCCTGGGGTCGGTATGAAGCTTTCTTT. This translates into CAWGRYEAFF.